These 17 T cell receptor beta chains were sequenced from one sample in a study of T cells in Graves' hyperthyroidism and ophthalmopathy. What was amplified from RNA transcripts were TCR beta CDR3 regions. When the TCR CDR3 underwent first-round RT-PCR, the HTBI primer set was used. TCRdb itself ran the multiplex PCR reads through MiXCR, one entry per CDR3 protein. The sample has roughly 500,000 distinct CDR3 sequences, 20% to 25% seen once. The material sequenced was blood. These receptors all stem from a woman in her 70s with Graves' ophthalmopathy.

This clonotype was observed a few times. The chain recombines TRBV27 with TRBJ2-1; TRBD2 aligns across 7 bases. The germline CDR1 and CDR2 sequences are MNHEY and SMNVEV (reference sequence). V trimming: 4 bases; J trimming: 4 bases; junction bases outside the gene matches: 7. CDR3 length: 15 residues. The CDR3 reads CASSWQGAGYNEQFF. In DNA form, the CDR3 reads TGTGCCAGCAGTTGGCAAGGAGCGGGGTACAATGAGCAGTTCTTC.

Only a few counts were recorded for this clonotype. The rearrangement links TRBV28 to TRBJ1-5; D gene unclear. Germline CDR1 is MDHEN and CDR2 is SYDVKM. V was trimmed by 4 bases and J by 4 bases, leaving 17 bases between them. The CDR3 has 16 amino acids. This chain's CDR3 is CASSSNSGSWNQPQHF. In DNA form, the CDR3 reads TGTGCCAGCAGTTCGAACTCCGGATCTTGGAATCAGCCCCAGCATTTT.

This clonotype showed up many times. The chain couples TRBV7-3 to TRBJ2-1, with 9 bases lining up with TRBD1. Germline lookup yields CDR1 SGHTA and CDR2 FQGTGA. The CDR3 has 14 residues. V trimming: 3 bases; J trimming: 7 bases; junction bases outside the gene matches: 4. CDR3 loop: CASSLGTGINEQFF. The DNA for the CDR3 is TGTGCCAGCAGCTTGGGGACAGGGATAAATGAGCAGTTCTTC.

A few counts support this clonotype. This chain joins TRBV10-3 and TRBJ1-2; D uncertain. Trimming stripped 0 bases from V and 8 bases from J, with 16 bases between. This CDR3 contains 15 residues. Germline-derived CDR1 and CDR2 are ENHRY and SYGVKD. The CDR3 DNA reads as TGTGCCATCAGTGAGTCGACTTTTGGGCTTTGGGGCTACACCTTC. It specifies CAISESTFGLWGYTF.

The rearrangement joins TRBV30 to TRBJ2-7; D is ambiguous. Germline values: CDR1 GTSNPN, CDR2 SVGIG (reference sequence). V shed 2 bases and J shed 0 bases, with 5 bases lying between them. CDR3 length equals 12 residues. This CDR3 is CAWSKFSYEQYF. CDR3 bases: TGTGCCTGGAGTAAATTCTCCTACGAGCAGTACTTC.

In its sample, this clonotype was seen a few times. The rearrangement joins TRBV6-1 to TRBJ2-1, with D perhaps TRBD2 (6 bases). V was shortened by 7 bases and J by 8 bases, with 21 bases between the two germline ends. The CDR3 sequence is 15 residues long. Germline assignment: CDR1 MNHNS and CDR2 SASEGT. The CDR3 sequence: CASIKVHRESHEQFF. The DNA for the CDR3 is TGTGCCAGCATCAAAGTACACCGGGAGAGCCATGAGCAGTTCTTC.

This rearrangement joins TRBV10-3 to TRBJ2-5; D could derive from TRBD1 or TRBD2 (6 bases each). Germline CDR1 and CDR2: ENHRY and SYGVKD. CDR3 length: 14 residues. V was cut by 5 bases and J by 5 bases, with 15 bases left in between. CDR3 protein: CAISTDGGGETQYF. CDR3 sequence (DNA): TGTGCCATCAGTACGGACGGGGGCGGGGAGACCCAGTACTTC.

Ten or more counts support this clonotype. The chain uses TRBV2 and TRBJ2-1; a weak D match, TRBD2 (6 bases). The CDR3 has 15 residues. Germline CDR1 is SNHLY and CDR2 is FYNNEI. Between the trimmed V and J ends, which lost 6 bases and 8 bases, there was a span of 20 bases. The CDR3 here is CASSAQARGMDEQFF. The CDR3 nucleotides are TGTGCCAGCAGCGCCCAGGCTCGGGGGATGGATGAGCAGTTCTTC.

At least ten counts were recorded for this clonotype. As DNA, the CDR3 is TGTGCCAGCAGTTTAGGGACAGGGCAAAACACTGAAGCTTTCTTT. This sequence encodes CASSLGTGQNTEAFF. V is TRBV12-3 or TRBV12-4 and J is TRBJ1-1; 8 nucleotides agree with TRBD1. The ends lost 1 base at V and 2 bases at J; junction bases unmatched: 3. The CDR3 has 15 residues.

Only a few counts were recorded for this clonotype. V usage is TRBV5-1 and J usage is TRBJ2-3; TRBD1 agrees at 8 bases. Germline CDR1 reads SGHRS; CDR2 reads YFSETQ. This CDR3 has 16 residues. With V trimmed by 1 base and J by 7 bases, 11 bases remained unmatched. In nucleotides, the CDR3 is TGCGCCAGCAGCTTGTCCGTGACAGGGGTCGTTCATACGCAGTATTTT. Translating it yields CASSLSVTGVVHTQYF. Full variable domain (remainder filled in from reference TRBV5-1 and TRBJ2-3): KAGVTQTPRYLIKTRGQQVTLSCSPISGHRSVSWYQQTPGQGLQFLFEYFSETQRNKGNFPGRFSGRQFSNSRSEMNVSTLELGDSALYLCASSLSVTGVVHTQYFGPGTRLTVL.

The sample holds many counts of this clonotype. This chain connects TRBV28 to TRBJ2-5; D might be TRBD1 (6 bases). Germline V CDR1 and CDR2: MDHEN, SYDVKM. The CDR3 is 15 amino acids. V was shortened by 5 bases and J by 4 bases, with 17 bases between the two germline ends. The CDR3 here is CASSPGAVEGETQYF. The CDR3 DNA sequence: TGTGCCAGCAGTCCAGGGGCGGTTGAAGGAGAGACCCAGTACTTC.

This clonotype occurred a few times. The V call is TRBV7-2, the J call TRBJ2-1, with 11 bases fitting TRBD2. Germline CDR1 and CDR2: SGHTA and FQGNSA. V dropped 5 bases and J dropped 6; count of bases not matched to a gene: 6. The CDR3 consists of 15 residues. CDR3 region: CASSLTSGSFNEQFF. The CDR3 bases are TGTGCCAGCAGCCTCACTAGCGGGAGTTTCAATGAGCAGTTCTTC.

As to this clonotype: Just one base apart from a much larger clone, this may be a read error. The CDR3 here is CASSAQGSIGTKAFF. DNA of the CDR3: TGTGCCAGCAGTGCTCAGGGTTCAATAGGGACTAAAGCTTTCTTT. The chain is built from TRBV7-2 and TRBJ1-1; a weak D match, TRBD1 (5 bases). CDR1 and CDR2 from the germline V gene are SGHTA and FQGNSA. This CDR3 contains 15 residues. Trimming stripped 6 bases from V and 9 bases from J, with 23 bases between.

The rearrangement links TRBV30 to TRBJ1-4, with no clear D. The CDR3 consists of 13 residues. V was cut by 5 bases and J by 6 bases, with 13 bases left in between. Germline CDR1 and CDR2: GTSNPN and SVGIG (reference sequence). The DNA for the CDR3 is TGTGCCTGGGAACCGGGCTTAGATGAAAAACTGTTTTTT. It translates to CAWEPGLDEKLFF.

In its sample, this clonotype was seen many times. The chain employs TRBV24-1 and TRBJ1-1; D is perhaps TRBD1 (6 bases). CDR3 size: 13 residues. Germline V lookup: CDR1 KGHDR, CDR2 SFDVKD. V lost 9 bases to trimming and J lost 4 bases, with 14 bases between them. This CDR3 is CATRGAGGTEAFF. The CDR3, as DNA: TGTGCCACCCGGGGGGCGGGAGGCACTGAAGCTTTCTTT.

This clonotype was detected many times. V and J are TRBV27 and TRBJ2-3, with D unclear. The V and J ends lost 4 bases and 0 bases respectively, with 11 bases between them. This CDR3 contains 15 residues. The germline V gene encodes CDR1 MNHEY and CDR2 SMNVEV (reference sequence). CDR3 loop: CASSSGADSTDTQYF. CDR3 in DNA: TGTGCCAGCAGTTCGGGTGCGGACAGCACAGATACGCAGTATTTT.

This clonotype has just a few counts. The chain carries TRBV7-6 and TRBJ2-5, with 9 bases aligning to TRBD2. The CDR3 contains 15 residues. The germline V gene has CDR1 SGHVS and CDR2 FNYEAQ. The V segment lost 5 bases and the J segment 0 bases; nucleotides outside the gene matches: 4. CDR3 nucleotide sequence: TGTGCCAGCAGCCAACTAGCGGGCCACCAAGAGACCCAGTACTTC. This translates into CASSQLAGHQETQYF.